The present entry profiles one T cell receptor (beta chain) with its context. Antigen: not known. The protocol was immunoSEQ multiplex PCR, while the TCRdb copy is restricted to in-frame clones and leaves out a portion. The sample lists approximately 72,000 clones, about 86% occurring once. These data originate in a study of neoadjuvant anti-PD-1 for oral cavity cancer. Study background: Patients without progression got a fourth dose around day 43. Study conclusions and caveats: PBMC Gini-index clonality exceeded responders' in non-responders post-nivolumab. Higher pretreatment Treg/Th17 ratios tracked higher pretreatment blood clonality.

These oral cavity squamous cell carcinomas were HPV-negative and locally advanced. This TCR was recovered from a person between 40 and 85 years old with oral cavity squamous cell carcinoma. Sequencing was performed on PBMCs, taken before nivolumab (anti-PD-1) treatment.

CDR3 coding DNA: TGTGCCTGGAGTGTACGCAGCACAGATACGCAGTATTTT. Its translation is CAWSVRSTDTQYF. The chain couples TRBV30 to TRBJ2-3, with no clear D. V lost 0 bases, J lost 0 bases, and 4 bases lay in between. This CDR3 region has 13 residues. Germline-derived CDR1 and CDR2 are GTSNPN and SVGIG (reference sequence). Variable domain in full (rest from reference TRBV30 and TRBJ2-3): SQTIHQWPATLVQPVGSPLSLECTVEGTSNPNLYWYRQAAGRGLQLLFYSVGIGQISSEVPQNLSASRPQDRQFILSSKKLLLSDSGFYLCAWSVRSTDTQYFGPGTRLTVL.